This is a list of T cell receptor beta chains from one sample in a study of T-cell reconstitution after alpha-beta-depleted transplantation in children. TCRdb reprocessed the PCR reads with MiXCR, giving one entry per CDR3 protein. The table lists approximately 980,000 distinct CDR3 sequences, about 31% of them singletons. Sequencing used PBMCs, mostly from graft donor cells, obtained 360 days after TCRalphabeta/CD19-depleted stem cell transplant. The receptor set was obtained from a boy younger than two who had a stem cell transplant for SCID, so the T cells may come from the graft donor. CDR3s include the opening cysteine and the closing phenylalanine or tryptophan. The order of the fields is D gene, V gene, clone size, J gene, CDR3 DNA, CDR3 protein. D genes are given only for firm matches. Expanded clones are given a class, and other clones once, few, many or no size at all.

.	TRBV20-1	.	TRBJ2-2	TGCAGTGCTTGGGCAGACACCGGGGAGCTGTTTTTT	CSAWADTGELFF
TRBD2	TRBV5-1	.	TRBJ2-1	TGCGCCAGCAGCTTGGGTAGCGGGGCCGGCTCCTACAATGAGCAGTTCTTC	CASSLGSGAGSYNEQFF
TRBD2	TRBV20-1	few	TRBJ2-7	TGCAGTGCTAGAGGACTAGCGGGGGGGCCTTACGAGCAGTACTTC	CSARGLAGGPYEQYF
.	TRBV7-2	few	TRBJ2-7	TGTGCCAGCAGCTTACCCCCTGCATACGAGCAGTACTTC	CASSLPPAYEQYF
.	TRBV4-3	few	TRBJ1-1	TGCGCCAGCAGCCAAGATTTTGGCGGAGGGGGGGTTTTAGAAGCTTTCTTT	CASSQDFGGGGVLEAFF
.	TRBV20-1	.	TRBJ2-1	TGCAGTGCTCAGAACCCTAGGAGCGGACAGTTCTTC	CSAQNPRSGQFF
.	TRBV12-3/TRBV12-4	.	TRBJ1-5	TGTGCCAGCAGTCGACAGAGTCCCAATCAGCCCCAGCATTTT	CASSRQSPNQPQHF
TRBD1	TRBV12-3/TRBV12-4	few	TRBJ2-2	TGTGCCAGCATACGGACAGGGGGAGCCACCGGGGAGCTGTTTTTT	CASIRTGGATGELFF
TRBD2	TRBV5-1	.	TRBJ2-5	TGCGCCAGCAGCTTGAAGGCGGGGGACCCCCAAGAGACCCAGTACTTC	CASSLKAGDPQETQYF
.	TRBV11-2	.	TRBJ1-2	TGTGCCAGCACCCTTAGAGAGGGAACTGATGGCTACACCTTC	CASTLREGTDGYTF
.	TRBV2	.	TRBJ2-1	TGTGCCAGCACTGAGATCTCGGGAAATGAGCAGTTCTTC	CASTEISGNEQFF
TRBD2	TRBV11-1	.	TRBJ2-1	TGTGCCAGCAGCCCCCCCTGGGCTAGCGGGGGGCCAGGCCCTCAGTTCTTC	CASSPPWASGGPGPQFF
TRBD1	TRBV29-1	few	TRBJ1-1	TGCAGCGTTCGGACAGGGGGCAAAACGACTGAAGCTTTCTTT	CSVRTGGKTTEAFF
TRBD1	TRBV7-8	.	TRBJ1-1	TGTGCCAGCAGCTGGCGGACAGGGGGAGCTTTCTTT	CASSWRTGGAFF
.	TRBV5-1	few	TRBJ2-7	TGCGCCAGCAGCTTGGAAGGGGGGGCGGGGCACGAGCAGTACTTC	CASSLEGGAGHEQYF
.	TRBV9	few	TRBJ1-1	TGTGCCAGCAGCCCTAGAGAGGGCAGGAACACTGAAGCTTTCTTT	CASSPREGRNTEAFF
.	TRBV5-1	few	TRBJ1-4	TGCGCCAGCAGCGACAGGCGGTTAGGTGAAAAACTGTTTTTT	CASSDRRLGEKLFF
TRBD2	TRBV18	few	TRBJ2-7	TGTGCCAGCTCGTACACTAGCGGGGGTAGCTCCTACGAGCAGTACTTC	CASSYTSGGSSYEQYF
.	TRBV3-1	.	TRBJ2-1	TGTGCCAGCAGCCCCAATATGTACAATGAGCAGTTCTTC	CASSPNMYNEQFF
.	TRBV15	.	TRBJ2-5	TGTGCCACCAGCAGAGGCCGGTGGAACCTCCAAGAGACCCAGTACTTC	CATSRGRWNLQETQYF
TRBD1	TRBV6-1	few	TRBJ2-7	TGTGCCAGCAGCAACCGGGACAGGGCCTCCTACGAGCAGTACTTC	CASSNRDRASYEQYF
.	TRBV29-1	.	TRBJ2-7	TGCAGCGCCGCCGGGGTGCGGGGCGAGCAGTACTTC	CSAAGVRGEQYF
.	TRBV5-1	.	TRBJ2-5	TGCGCCAGCAGCTTGGACCCGACAGGACTTAGGGAGACCCAGTACTTC	CASSLDPTGLRETQYF
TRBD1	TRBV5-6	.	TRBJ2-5	TGTGCCAGCAGCTTGGCAGGCCCCGAGGGGGCAGAGACCCAGTACTTC	CASSLAGPEGAETQYF
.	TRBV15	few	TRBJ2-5	TGTGCCACCAGCAGAGATATTACAGGAGAGACCCAGTACTTC	CATSRDITGETQYF
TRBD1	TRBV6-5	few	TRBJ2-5	TGTGCCAGCAGTTACTTGGGACAGGGGAACCAAGAGACCCAGTACTTC	CASSYLGQGNQETQYF
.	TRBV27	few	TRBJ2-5	TGTGCCAGCAGTTTATTGGCAGATCAAGAGACCCAGTACTTC	CASSLLADQETQYF
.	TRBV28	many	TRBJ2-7	TGTGCCAGCAGTTCGGGATGGTACGAGCAGTACTTC	CASSSGWYEQYF
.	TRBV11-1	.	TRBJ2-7	TGTGCCAGCAGCGCCACTATCGATCCGGGCGAGCAGTACTTC	CASSATIDPGEQYF
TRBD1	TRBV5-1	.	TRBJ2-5	TGCGCCAGCAGCTTGGACAGGGGAGCGATCCAAGAGACCCAGTACTTC	CASSLDRGAIQETQYF
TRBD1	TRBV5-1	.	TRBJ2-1	TGCGCCAGCAGCCCCCTACAGGGGGCGTACAATGAGCAGTTCTTC	CASSPLQGAYNEQFF
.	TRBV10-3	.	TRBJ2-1	TGTGCCATCAGTGACGGGGTATACAATGAGCAGTTCTTC	CAISDGVYNEQFF
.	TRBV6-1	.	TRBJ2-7	TGTGCCAGCAGCCTACCAACAGGGTACGAGCAGTACTTC	CASSLPTGYEQYF
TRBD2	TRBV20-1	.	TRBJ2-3	TGCAGTGCTAGAGATCCGAGCGGGGGACCCACAGATACGCAGTATTTT	CSARDPSGGPTDTQYF
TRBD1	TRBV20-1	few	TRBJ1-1	TGCAGTGTACCGGACAGGGATGACACTGAAGCTTTCTTT	CSVPDRDDTEAFF
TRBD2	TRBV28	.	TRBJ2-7	TGTGCCAGCAGTTTATTCGTAGCGGGGGGATTCGGCGAGCAGTACTTC	CASSLFVAGGFGEQYF
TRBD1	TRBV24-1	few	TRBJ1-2	TGTGCCACCAGTGATGGGAGGGGGCAAGGAGGCTACACCTTC	CATSDGRGQGGYTF
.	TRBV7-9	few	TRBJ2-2	TGTGCCAGCAGCGCAGGAAGGTGGGAGCTGTTTTTT	CASSAGRWELFF
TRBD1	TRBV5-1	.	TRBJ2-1	TGCGCCAGCAGCAACGGACAGGTTCACAATGAGCAGTTCTTC	CASSNGQVHNEQFF
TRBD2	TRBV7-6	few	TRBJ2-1	TGTGCCAGCAGCTTATCCCCAGCGGGGGGAGAGGAAGAGGAGCAGTTCTTC	CASSLSPAGGEEEEQFF
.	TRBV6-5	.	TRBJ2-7	TGTGCCAGCAGTTACTCGAATAACGATGGCAAGCAGTACTTC	CASSYSNNDGKQYF
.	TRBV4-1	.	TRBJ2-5	TGCGCCAGCAGCCAAGATCCCAGGGCCCTAGAGACCCAGTACTTC	CASSQDPRALETQYF
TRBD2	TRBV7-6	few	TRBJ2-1	TGTGCCAGCAGCCAAAAGCTAGCGGGGGGGCCGGATGAGCAGTTCTTC	CASSQKLAGGPDEQFF
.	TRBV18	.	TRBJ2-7	TGTGCCAGCTCATCCCGGCTTGGACAGCTGTACGAGCAGTACTTC	CASSSRLGQLYEQYF
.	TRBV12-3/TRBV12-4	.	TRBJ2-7	TGTGCCAGCAGTTTACTAGGACAGTGGAAGGAAGAGCAGTACTTC	CASSLLGQWKEEQYF
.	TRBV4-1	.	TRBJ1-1	TGCGCCAGCAGCCAGGAATCACTCCGACAGGTTAACACTGAAGCTTTCTTT	CASSQESLRQVNTEAFF
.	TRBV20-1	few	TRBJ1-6	TGCAGTGCTCTAGGGGCACCCCTCCACTTT	CSALGAPLHF
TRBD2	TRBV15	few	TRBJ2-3	TGTGCCACCAGCAGTACCCTGCTAGCGGGGGCCTACACAGATACGCAGTATTTT	CATSSTLLAGAYTDTQYF
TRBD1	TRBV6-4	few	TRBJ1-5	TGTGCCAGCAGCCTTAGGGACAGGGGGGACAATCAGCCCCAGCATTTT	CASSLRDRGDNQPQHF
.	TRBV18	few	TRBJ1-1	TGTGCCAGCTCCACCGTCTGGGGCACTGAAGCTTTCTTT	CASSTVWGTEAFF
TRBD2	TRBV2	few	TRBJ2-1	TGTGCCAGCAGTGAACTGGGCGGGGGAGACTACAATGAGCAGTTCTTC	CASSELGGGDYNEQFF
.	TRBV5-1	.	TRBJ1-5	TGCGCCAGCAGCTTGGATCCGACGCAGCCCCAGCATTTT	CASSLDPTQPQHF